Reported below is one T cell receptor beta chain. Its antigen is not identified. Presence of unique molecular identifiers characterized the TCR beta cDNA libraries. Each sample of roughly 0.9 to 11 million input T cells yielded about 500,000 cDNA molecules, so each molecule approximated one T cell. TCRdb called the PCR reads again in MiXCR, with one record for every CDR3 protein. The sample carries approximately 660,000 distinct CDR3 sequences, approximately 59% recorded once. Germline values: CDR1 DFQATT, CDR2 SNEGSKA (reference sequence). This CDR3 has 15 amino acids. The ends were cut back, 6 bases at V and 0 bases at J, with 18 bases in the middle. This sample was included in a study of post-analysis software for immune sequencing data. Study-level background: The cohort encompassed relapsing-remitting, secondary progressive and progressive-relapsing multiple sclerosis disease courses. The study, taken as a whole, reports: By F measure, strong co-clustering occurred among samples prepared in the same batch. Four or five TRBV segments were more frequent in patients than controls; TRBV5-6, TRBV5-1 and TRBV20-1 belonged to this group. Those with multiple sclerosis, the patient group, showed significantly lower normalized Chao1 diversity than controls.

Sequencing used blood. The TCR comes from a girl between 2 and 10 years old with multiple sclerosis. V usage is TRBV20-1 and J usage is TRBJ2-7, with D maybe TRBD2 (5 bases). The CDR3 DNA sequence: TGCAGTGCCCTAGATCCCCAGCGGAGCTCCTACGAGCAGTACTTC. It yields the protein CSALDPQRSSYEQYF.